Each of the 20 T cell receptor beta chains below was sequenced from the same sample in a study of T cells in tumors after PD-1 blockade. Clones were read by immunoSEQ multiplex PCR, and TCRdb kept only the in-frame ones, dropping some. The sample lists roughly 48,000 clones, about 84% occurring once. The sample consisted of PBMCs, taken before anti-PD-1 treatment. These receptors originate from a human donor with basal cell carcinoma.

The rearrangement uses TRBV16 and TRBJ2-1, with no clear D. Germline V lookup: CDR1 KGHSY, CDR2 FQNENV. This CDR3 is 15 amino acids long. V was cut by 4 bases and J by 0 bases, with 10 bases left in between. CDR3 bases: TGTGCCAGCAGCCCTATCGGTATCTCCTACAATGAGCAGTTCTTC. It is translated as CASSPIGISYNEQFF. The complete variable domain, with remaining parts taken from reference TRBV16 and TRBJ2-1, reads GEEVAQTPKHLVRGEGQKAKLYCAPIKGHSYVFWYQQVLKNEFKFLISFQNENVFDETGMPKERFSAKCLPNSPCSLEIQATKLEDSAVYFCASSPIGISYNEQFFGPGTRLTVL.

The V call is TRBV30, the J call TRBJ1-2; unclear D gene. This CDR3 contains 13 residues. CDR1 is GTSNPN and CDR2 is SVGIG in the germline V gene (reference sequence). Deletions cut 3 bases from V and 0 bases from J, with 8 bases between. The CDR3 sequence is CAWRAEANYGYTF. For the CDR3, the DNA is TGTGCCTGGAGGGCTGAAGCTAACTATGGCTACACCTTC. Filled out from reference TRBV30 and TRBJ1-2, the complete variable domain reads SQTIHQWPATLVQPVGSPLSLECTVEGTSNPNLYWYRQAAGRGLQLLFYSVGIGQISSEVPQNLSASRPQDRQFILSSKKLLLSDSGFYLCAWRAEANYGYTFGSGTRLTVV.

This chain joins TRBV7-9 and TRBJ1-4, with D possibly being TRBD1 (5 bases). V dropped 2 bases and J dropped 6 bases, with 13 bases sitting between them. Germline CDR1 SEHNR, CDR2 FQNEAQ (reference sequence). The length of the CDR3 is 15 residues. In DNA form, the CDR3 reads TGTGCCAGCAGCTTAACCCAAGACAGCTATGAAAAACTGTTTTTT. Translated, it gives CASSLTQDSYEKLFF. The variable domain in full, completed from reference TRBV7-9 and TRBJ1-4, reads DTGVSQNPRHKITKRGQNVTFRCDPISEHNRLYWYRQTLGQGPEFLTYFQNEAQLEKSRLLSDRFSAERPKGSFSTLEIQRTEQGDSAMYLCASSLTQDSYEKLFFGSGTQLSVL.

Comment on this clone: Other nucleotide sequences in the sample specify the same CDR3. The V and J genes are TRBV18 and TRBJ2-3, with D uncertain. CDR3 length: 11 amino acids. V was pared by 10 bases and J by 4 bases, with 9 bases between. The germline V gene encodes CDR1 KGHSH and CDR2 LQKENI. CDR3 nucleotide sequence: TGTGCCACTGGCGGCGCAGATACGCAGTATTTT. Its protein is CATGGADTQYF.

This clone appeared once. CDR3 sequence: CASTLQDPRNTGELFF. The CDR3 DNA reads TGTGCCAGCACCCTACAGGATCCGAGGAACACCGGGGAGCTGTTTTTT. The chain uses TRBV2 and TRBJ2-2; D may be TRBD1 (5 bases). Germline assignment: CDR1 SNHLY and CDR2 FYNNEI. Trimming cost V 7 bases and J 1 base, with 16 bases left between them. CDR3 length equals 16 residues.

This clone was recorded only once. The chain is built from TRBV30 and TRBJ1-3; D gene ambiguous. Trimming stripped 0 bases from V and 0 bases from J, with 6 bases between. The CDR3 runs to 14 residues. CDR1 and CDR2 (germline): GTSNPN, SVGIG (reference sequence). This CDR3 reads CAWSVSSSGNTIYF. The CDR3 nucleotides are TGTGCCTGGAGTGTTTCGAGCTCTGGAAACACCATATATTTT.

The chain uses TRBV5-1 and TRBJ2-7, with 7 bases aligning to TRBD1. The germline V gene has CDR1 SGHRS and CDR2 YFSETQ. V shed 0 bases and J 6 bases; nucleotides not matched to a gene: 0. The CDR3 length is 12 residues. In nucleotides, the CDR3 is TGCGCCAGCAGCTTGGAGGGGGCCGAGCAGTACTTC. It translates to CASSLEGAEQYF.

The V gene is TRBV14, the J gene TRBJ2-1; 9 nucleotides align to TRBD2. The J segment lost 2 bases and the V segment lost 4 bases, leaving 9 bases of the junction unmatched. Germline V gene data show CDR1 as SGHDN and CDR2 as FVKESK. The CDR3 is 17 amino acids. The chain's CDR3 is CASSPPRRGGPYNEQFF. CDR3 bases: TGTGCCAGCAGCCCTCCGAGGCGGGGGGGCCCCTACAATGAGCAGTTCTTC.

Only a few counts were recorded for this clone. The CDR3 DNA sequence: TGTGCCAGCATAATGTGGGACCTCAGCTCCTACGAGCAGTACTTC. This translates into CASIMWDLSSYEQYF. V and J are TRBV27 and TRBJ2-7; D is possibly TRBD1 or TRBD2 (5 bases each). The CDR3 consists of 15 residues. Trimming took 7 bases from V and 0 from J, leaving 16 bases between them. The germline gives CDR1 MNHEY, CDR2 SMNVEV (reference sequence).

In DNA, the CDR3 is TGTGCCTGGAGTGTAATGGCGGGACGCACAGATACGCAGTATTTT. This sequence encodes CAWSVMAGRTDTQYF. The chain couples TRBV30 to TRBJ2-3; D is perhaps TRBD2 (6 bases). The CDR3 spans 15 residues. Germline CDR1 is GTSNPN and CDR2 is SVGIG (reference sequence). V was clipped by 0 bases and J by 1 base, with 11 bases between them.

V usage is TRBV15 and J usage is TRBJ1-4; D gene uncertain. V lost 0 bases and J lost 8, with 7 bases in between. The CDR3 spans 13 residues. Looked up from germline, CDR1 is LNHNV and CDR2 is YYDKDF (reference sequence). The CDR3 is CATSRDRVEKLFF. The CDR3 DNA reads TGTGCCACCAGCAGAGATCGGGTAGAAAAACTGTTTTTT.

The chain couples TRBV6-2 or TRBV6-3 to TRBJ1-1; no clear D. The CDR3 has 15 amino acids. Trimming took off 0 bases at V and 0 bases at J, with 8 bases between the two ends. Germline loops: CDR1 MNHEY, CDR2 SVGEGT. CDR3 loop: CASSYSEGLNTEAFF. In DNA form, the CDR3 reads TGTGCCAGCAGTTACTCGGAGGGCTTGAACACTGAAGCTTTCTTT.

The chain has TRBV2 and TRBJ1-2; D remains unclear. The V gene's germline CDR1 is SNHLY and CDR2 FYNNEI. Trimming took 4 bases from V and 8 from J, leaving 14 bases between them. CDR3 length: 13 amino acids. CDR3 bases: TGTGCCAGCAGTGTCGGGCCCGGCTGGGGCTACACCTTC. Protein: CASSVGPGWGYTF.

The V call is TRBV18, the J call TRBJ2-6; no reliable D call. Trimming pared 5 bases from V and 1 base from J, leaving 0 bases between. There are 12 residues in the CDR3. Germline values: CDR1 KGHSH, CDR2 LQKENI. CDR3 DNA sequence: TGTGCCAGCTCATCTGGGGCCAACGTCCTGACTTTC. Translation gives CASSSGANVLTF.

This clone was picked up one time. The chain carries TRBV3-1 (or the pseudogene TRBV3-2) and TRBJ2-3; TRBD2 matches 7 bases. This CDR3 contains 16 residues. V lost 1 base, J lost 2 bases, and 6 bases stayed unmatched. Germline V gene lookup returns CDR1 LGHDT and CDR2 YNNKEL (reference sequence). The CDR3 here is CASSQAGAGVTDTQYF. In DNA, the CDR3 is TGTGCCAGCAGCCAAGCGGGCGCGGGGGTCACAGATACGCAGTATTTT.

The chain combines TRBV7-9 with TRBJ2-7; D not certain. V lost 5 bases and J 3 bases, leaving 8 bases between the germline ends. The V gene's germline CDR1 is SEHNR and CDR2 FQNEAQ (reference sequence). CDR3 size: 12 residues. CDR3 residues: CASSLGFYEQYF. The CDR3 nucleotides read TGTGCCAGCAGCCTTGGCTTCTACGAGCAGTACTTC.

The chain carries TRBV2 and TRBJ2-2, with TRBD1 matching over 7 bases. CDR3 length equals 15 residues. Germline V CDR1 and CDR2: SNHLY, FYNNEI. J gave up 4 bases and V 6 bases, and 8 bases lay outside the gene matches. In DNA form, the CDR3 reads TGTGCCAGCAGACAAGGGACAGCCCTCACCGGGGAGCTGTTTTTT. Encoded protein: CASRQGTALTGELFF. Drawing the rest from reference TRBV2 and TRBJ2-2, the complete variable domain is EPEVTQTPSHQVTQMGQEVILRCVPISNHLYFYWYRQILGQKVEFLVSFYNNEISEKSEIFDDQFSVERPDGSNFTLKIRSTKLEDSAMYFCASRQGTALTGELFFGEGSRLTVL.

The chain links TRBV5-4 to TRBJ2-1; the D gene is possibly TRBD1 (5 bases). Trimming left V 4 bases short and J 1 base short, with 12 bases between. Germline V gene sequence: CDR1 SGHNT, CDR2 YYREEE (reference sequence). The CDR3 runs 15 residues. CDR3 protein: CASSQSGNSYNEQFF. The CDR3 DNA is TGTGCCAGCAGCCAATCAGGGAATTCCTACAATGAGCAGTTCTTC.

Comments on this clone: The junction departs from the called germline gene at one end, perhaps through a read error. The chain combines TRBV30 with TRBJ2-7, with D possibly being TRBD1 (5 bases). The CDR3 contains 12 residues. CDR1 is GTSNPN and CDR2 is SVGIG in the germline V gene (reference sequence). In DNA, the CDR3 is TGTGCCTGGAGTGTACAGTTGGGATCACAGGAGTTC. Its protein is CAWSVQLGSQEF. Drawing the rest from reference TRBV30 and TRBJ2-7, the complete variable domain is SQTIHQWPATLVQPVGSPLSLECTVEGTSNPNLYWYRQAAGRGLQLLFYSVGIGQISSEVPQNLSASRPQDRQFILSSKKLLLSDSGFYLCAWSVQLGSQEFGPGTRLTVT.

The V call is TRBV5-1, the J call TRBJ2-7; tentative D call: TRBD1 (5 bases). The V and J ends lost 0 bases and 6 bases respectively, with 7 bases between them. Germline-derived CDR1 and CDR2 are SGHRS and YFSETQ. The CDR3 loop spans 12 amino acids. CDR3 amino acids: CASSLDRIEQYF. The CDR3 coding sequence is TGCGCCAGCAGCTTGGACAGGATCGAGCAGTACTTC.